This T cell receptor (beta chain) was recovered during a study of regulatory T cells in long-lasting Graves disease. This clonotype appeared many times. The CDR3 is 14 amino acids. Trimming cost V 7 bases and J 2 bases, with 11 bases left between them. Time point specified: persistent/refractory GD, antithyroid drugs over 5 years with positive TRAb. PBMC-derived RNA was used for the TCR library. With iRepertoire HTBI primers and Arm-PCR of CDR3 regions, TCR beta libraries were built. MiXCR, applied by TCRdb to the multiplex PCR reads, yields one record per CDR3 protein. The sample lists hundreds of thousands of distinct CDR3 sequences; roughly 21% were seen once.

The clonotype comes from a female donor with Graves disease. This specimen consisted of peripheral blood mononuclear cells (PBMCs), obtained when the disease was refractory, from a patient treated with antithyroid drugs. J is TRBJ2-2 and V is TRBV12-3 or TRBV12-4; D unresolved. CDR3 DNA sequence: TGTGCCAGCAACGCGGTGAGAAACACCGGGGAGCTGTTTTTT. Encoded protein: CASNAVRNTGELFF.